The 2 T cell receptor beta chains given below trace back to one sample, sequenced in a study of T cell responses to AZD1222 COVID-19 vaccine. Clones were sequenced by immunoSEQ multiplex PCR, and TCRdb holds only the in-frame ones, with some missing. The repertoire holds 60,000 to 70,000 clones, with about 85% as singletons. The input for sequencing was peripheral blood, taken on day 0 of AZD1222 vaccination. The receptors stem from an adult in good health.

The rearrangement joins TRBV29-1 to TRBJ1-5, with D unclear. V was clipped by 6 bases and J by 4 bases, with 10 bases between them. The CDR3 spans 12 residues. Germline V gene sequence: CDR1 SQVTM, CDR2 ANQGSEA. CDR3 sequence reads: CSVSGANQPQHF. In nucleotides, the CDR3 is TGCAGCGTCTCAGGAGCGAATCAGCCCCAGCATTTT.

The genes are TRBV27 and TRBJ1-6; 7 bases fit TRBD1. With 6 bases clipped from V and 2 bases from J, the junction kept 4 bases outside the gene matches. Germline V gene lookup returns CDR1 MNHEY and CDR2 SMNVEV (reference sequence). The CDR3 extends over 15 amino acids. The CDR3 region has the DNA TGTGCCAGCAGGGCAGGGGGTGCCTATAATTCACCCCTCCACTTT. Its translation: CASRAGGAYNSPLHF.